This T cell receptor (beta chain) appears in the sequencing data of a study of T-cell reconstitution after alpha-beta-depleted transplantation in children. Unique molecular identifiers featured in how the TCRbeta library was prepared. TCRdb ran MiXCR on the PCR reads and lists one entry per CDR3 protein. This sample has about 980,000 distinct CDR3 sequences; about 29% occur once, and the top ten carry more than 25%. Study-wide results and limits: T-cell numbers and diversity one year post-transplant derived largely from freshly generated T cells. Expanded graft clones, several hundred of them, were reportedly the source of alpha-beta T cells about two months after transplant. There were some patients whose high TCRbeta diversity at day 60 came from surviving recipient T cells and thymic progenitors.

Turning to this clonotype: Its target is unknown.

CDR3 length: 17 residues. CDR1 and CDR2 (germline): SGHDN, FVKESK. Deletions cut 0 bases from V and 0 bases from J, with 14 bases between. The chain joins TRBV14 to TRBJ1-1; a possible D gene is TRBD1 (5 bases). The input for sequencing was PBMCs, mostly from graft donor cells, taken 360 days after TCRalphabeta/CD19-depleted stem cell transplant. The source is a boy under two years old who had a stem cell transplant for SCID, so the T cells may come from the graft donor. Written as DNA, the CDR3 is TGTGCCAGCAGCCAAGATAGGGCAGGGTGGATGAACACTGAAGCTTTCTTT. The encoded protein is CASSQDRAGWMNTEAFF. Full variable domain (missing parts from reference TRBV14 and TRBJ1-1): EAGVTQFPSHSVIEKGQTVTLRCDPISGHDNLYWYRRVMGKEIKFLLHFVKESKQDESGMPNNRFLAERTGGTYSTLKVQPAELEDSGVYFCASSQDRAGWMNTEAFFGQGTRLTVV.